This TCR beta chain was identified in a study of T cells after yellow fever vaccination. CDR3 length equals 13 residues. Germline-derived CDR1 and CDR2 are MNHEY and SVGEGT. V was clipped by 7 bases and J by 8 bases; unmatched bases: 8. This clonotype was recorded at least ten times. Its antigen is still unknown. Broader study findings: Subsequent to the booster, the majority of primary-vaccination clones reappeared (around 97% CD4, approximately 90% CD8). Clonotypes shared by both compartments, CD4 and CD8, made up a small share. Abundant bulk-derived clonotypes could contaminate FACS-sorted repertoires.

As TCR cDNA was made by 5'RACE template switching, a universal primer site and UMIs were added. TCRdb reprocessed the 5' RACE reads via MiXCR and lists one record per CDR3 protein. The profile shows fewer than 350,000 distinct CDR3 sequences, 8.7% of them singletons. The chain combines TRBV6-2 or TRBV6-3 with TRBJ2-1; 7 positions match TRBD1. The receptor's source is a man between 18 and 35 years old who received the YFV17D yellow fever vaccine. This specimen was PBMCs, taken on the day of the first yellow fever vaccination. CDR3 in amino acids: CASTRGGWDEQFF. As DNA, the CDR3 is TGTGCCAGCACCCGAGGGGGCTGGGATGAGCAGTTCTTC.